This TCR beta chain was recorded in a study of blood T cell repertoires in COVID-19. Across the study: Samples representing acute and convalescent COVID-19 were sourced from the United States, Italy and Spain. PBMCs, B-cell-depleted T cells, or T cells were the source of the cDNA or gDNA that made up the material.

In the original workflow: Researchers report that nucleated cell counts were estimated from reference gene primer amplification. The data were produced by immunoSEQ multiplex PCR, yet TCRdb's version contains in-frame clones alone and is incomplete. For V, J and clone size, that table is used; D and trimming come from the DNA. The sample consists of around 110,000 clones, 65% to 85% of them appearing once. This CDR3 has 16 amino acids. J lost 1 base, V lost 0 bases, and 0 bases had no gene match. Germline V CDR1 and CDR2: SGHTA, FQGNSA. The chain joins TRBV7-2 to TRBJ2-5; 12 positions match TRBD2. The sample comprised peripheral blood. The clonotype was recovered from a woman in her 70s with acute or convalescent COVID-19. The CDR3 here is CASSLATSGGQETQYF. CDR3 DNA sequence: TGTGCCAGCAGCTTAGCGACTAGCGGGGGCCAAGAGACCCAGTACTTC.